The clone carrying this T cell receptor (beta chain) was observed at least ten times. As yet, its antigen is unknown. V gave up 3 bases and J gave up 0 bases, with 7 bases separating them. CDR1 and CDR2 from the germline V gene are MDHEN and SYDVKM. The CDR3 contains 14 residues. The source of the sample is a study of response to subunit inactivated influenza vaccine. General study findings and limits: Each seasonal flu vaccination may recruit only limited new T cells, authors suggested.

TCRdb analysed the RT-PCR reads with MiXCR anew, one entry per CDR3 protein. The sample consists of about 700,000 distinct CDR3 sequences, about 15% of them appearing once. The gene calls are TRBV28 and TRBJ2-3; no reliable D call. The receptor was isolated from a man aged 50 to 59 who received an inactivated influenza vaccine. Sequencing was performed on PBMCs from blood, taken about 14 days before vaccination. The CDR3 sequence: CASSFTTSTDTQYF. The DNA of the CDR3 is TGTGCCAGCAGTTTCACGACGAGCACAGATACGCAGTATTTT.